The count of the clone carrying this T cell receptor (beta chain) is one. The target antigen is unknown. The data derive from a study of cytomegalovirus exposure and HLA in healthy donors. Study findings and constraints: In a later analysis, HLA-associated beta chains showed higher expansion and lower generation probabilities than comparable chains. Information on immune exposure was restricted to one variable (CMV serostatus). Confirmation was obtained in vitro that a few CMV-associated chains are specific for CMV antigens. Later on, analysis showed that most CMV-associated TCR beta chains appeared to be HLA-restricted.

Trimming stripped 4 bases from V and 1 base from J, with 11 bases between. Germline V CDR1 and CDR2: SGHDN, FVKESK. The CDR3 loop spans 15 amino acids. The PCR used 60 Vbeta and 13 Jbeta primers. TCRdb's table, derived via immunoSEQ multiplex PCR, lists solely in-frame clones and lacks some. The table shows around 150,000 clones, with more than 75% occurring only once. The sequencing sample was made of PBMCs. The sequence was collected from a man between 18 and 29 years old in good health and CMV-seropositive. This chain uses TRBV14 with TRBJ1-3; no definite D call. The CDR3 region is CASSRIGGSGNTIYF. CDR3 coding DNA: TGTGCCAGCAGCCGTATCGGAGGATCTGGAAACACCATATATTTT.